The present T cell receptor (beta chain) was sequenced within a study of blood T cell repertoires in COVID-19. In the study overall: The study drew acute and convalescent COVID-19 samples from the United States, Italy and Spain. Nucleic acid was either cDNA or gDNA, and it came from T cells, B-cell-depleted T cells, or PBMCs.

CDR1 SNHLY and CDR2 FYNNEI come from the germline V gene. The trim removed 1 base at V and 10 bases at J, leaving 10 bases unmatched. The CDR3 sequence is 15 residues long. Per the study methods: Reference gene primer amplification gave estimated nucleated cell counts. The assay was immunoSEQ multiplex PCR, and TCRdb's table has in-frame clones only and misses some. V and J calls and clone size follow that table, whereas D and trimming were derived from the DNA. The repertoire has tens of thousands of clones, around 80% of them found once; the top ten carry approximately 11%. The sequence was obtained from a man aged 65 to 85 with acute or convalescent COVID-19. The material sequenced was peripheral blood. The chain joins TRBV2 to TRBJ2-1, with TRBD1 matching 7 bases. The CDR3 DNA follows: TGTGCCAGCAGTGAAGACAGGGGCCCCACGGGGGAGCAGTTCTTC. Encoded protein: CASSEDRGPTGEQFF.